The clone carrying this T cell receptor (beta chain) was recorded once. This entry belongs to a study of blood T cell repertoires in COVID-19. The assay was immunoSEQ multiplex PCR, and TCRdb's table has in-frame clones only and misses some. The sample includes roughly 140,000 clones, about 84% of them seen just once. V lost 2 bases, J lost 9 bases, and 14 bases lay in between. CDR1 is GTSNPN, CDR2 SVGIG, per germline (reference sequence). The CDR3 contains 13 residues. Sequencing used peripheral blood. This TCR came from a man in his 60s with active or convalescent COVID-19. The V and J genes are TRBV30 and TRBJ2-1; D gene ambiguous. The CDR3 loop is CAWSSQTQTEQFF. CDR3 sequence (DNA): TGTGCCTGGAGTAGCCAGACACAGACTGAGCAGTTCTTC.